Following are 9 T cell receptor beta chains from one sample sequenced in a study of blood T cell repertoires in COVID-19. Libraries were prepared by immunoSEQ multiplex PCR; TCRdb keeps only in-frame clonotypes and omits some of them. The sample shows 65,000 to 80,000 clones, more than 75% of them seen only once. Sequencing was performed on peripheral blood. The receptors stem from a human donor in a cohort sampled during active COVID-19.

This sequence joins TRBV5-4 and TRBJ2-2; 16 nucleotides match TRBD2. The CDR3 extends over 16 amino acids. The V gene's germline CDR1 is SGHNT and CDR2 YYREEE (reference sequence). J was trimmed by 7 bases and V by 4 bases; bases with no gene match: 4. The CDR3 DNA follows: TGTGCCAGCAGCGAGGGACTAGCGGGAGGGATCGGGGAGCTGTTTTTT. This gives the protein CASSEGLAGGIGELFF.

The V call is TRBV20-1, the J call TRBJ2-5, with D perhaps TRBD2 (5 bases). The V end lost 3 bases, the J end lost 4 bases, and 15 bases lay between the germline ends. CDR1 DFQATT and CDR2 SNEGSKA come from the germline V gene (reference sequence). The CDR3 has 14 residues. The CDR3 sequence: CSASEGTRSETQYF. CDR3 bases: TGCAGTGCTAGTGAGGGTACTAGATCAGAGACCCAGTACTTC.

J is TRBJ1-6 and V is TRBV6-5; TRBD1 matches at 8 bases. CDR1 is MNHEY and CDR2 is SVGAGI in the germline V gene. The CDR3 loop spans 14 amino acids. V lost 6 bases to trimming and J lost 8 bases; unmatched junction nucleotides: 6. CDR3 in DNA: TGTGCCAGCAGGGGAGGACAGGGACATTCACCCCTCCACTTT. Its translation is CASRGGQGHSPLHF.

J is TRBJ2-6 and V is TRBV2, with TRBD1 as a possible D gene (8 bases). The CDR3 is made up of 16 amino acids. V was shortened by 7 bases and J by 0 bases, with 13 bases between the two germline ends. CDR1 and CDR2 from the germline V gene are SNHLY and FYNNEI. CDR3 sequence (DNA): TGTGCCAGCACAGGGGGCGGGAGCTCTGGGGCCAACGTCCTGACTTTC. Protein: CASTGGGSSGANVLTF.

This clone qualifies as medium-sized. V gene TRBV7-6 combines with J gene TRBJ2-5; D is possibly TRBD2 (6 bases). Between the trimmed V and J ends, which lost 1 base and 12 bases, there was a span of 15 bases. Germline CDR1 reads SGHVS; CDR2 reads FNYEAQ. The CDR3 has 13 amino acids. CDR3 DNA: TGTGCCAGCAGCTTAGAGGGGTCGCGACTAGAGTACTTC. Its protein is CASSLEGSRLEYF.

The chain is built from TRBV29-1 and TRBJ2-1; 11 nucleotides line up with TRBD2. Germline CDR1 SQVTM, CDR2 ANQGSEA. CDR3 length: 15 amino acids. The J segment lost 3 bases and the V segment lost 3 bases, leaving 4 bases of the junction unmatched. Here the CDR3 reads CSVELAGGIYNEQFF. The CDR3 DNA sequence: TGCAGCGTTGAGTTAGCGGGAGGGATCTACAATGAGCAGTTCTTC.

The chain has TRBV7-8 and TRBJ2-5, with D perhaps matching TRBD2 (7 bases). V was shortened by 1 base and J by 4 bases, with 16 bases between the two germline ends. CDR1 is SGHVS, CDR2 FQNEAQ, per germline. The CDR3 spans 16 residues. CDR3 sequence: CASSLGGGRVAETQYF. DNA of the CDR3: TGTGCCAGCAGCTTAGGGGGGGGCAGGGTCGCAGAGACCCAGTACTTC.

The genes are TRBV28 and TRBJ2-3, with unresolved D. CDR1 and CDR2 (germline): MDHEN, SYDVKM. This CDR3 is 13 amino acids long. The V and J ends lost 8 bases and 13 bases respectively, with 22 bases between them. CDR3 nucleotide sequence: TGTGCCAGCCACCCGTCGGCTAGTAATTTCGAGTATTTT. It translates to CASHPSASNFEYF.

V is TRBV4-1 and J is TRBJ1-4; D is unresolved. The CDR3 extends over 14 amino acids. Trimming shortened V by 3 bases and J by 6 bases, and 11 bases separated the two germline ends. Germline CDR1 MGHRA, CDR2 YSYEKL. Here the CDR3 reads CASSHSGGYEKLFF. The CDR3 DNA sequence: TGCGCCAGCAGCCATTCCGGAGGATATGAAAAACTGTTTTTT.